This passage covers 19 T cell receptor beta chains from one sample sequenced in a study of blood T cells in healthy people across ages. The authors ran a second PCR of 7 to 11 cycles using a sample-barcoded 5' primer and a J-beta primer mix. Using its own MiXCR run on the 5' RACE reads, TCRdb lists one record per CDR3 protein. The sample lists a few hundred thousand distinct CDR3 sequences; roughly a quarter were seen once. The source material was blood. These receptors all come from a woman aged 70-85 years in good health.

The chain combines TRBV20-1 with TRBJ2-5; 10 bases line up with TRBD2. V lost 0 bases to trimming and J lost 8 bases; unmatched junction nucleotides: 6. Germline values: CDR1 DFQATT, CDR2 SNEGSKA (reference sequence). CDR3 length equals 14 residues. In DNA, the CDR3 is TGCAGTGCTAGAGAGCTAGCGGGAGTGGGTACCCAGTACTTC. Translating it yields CSARELAGVGTQYF.

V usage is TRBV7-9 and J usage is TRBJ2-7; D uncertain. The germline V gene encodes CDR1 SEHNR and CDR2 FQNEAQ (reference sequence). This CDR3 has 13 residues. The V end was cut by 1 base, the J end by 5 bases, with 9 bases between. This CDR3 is CASSLVRVHEQYF. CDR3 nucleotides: TGTGCCAGCAGCTTAGTAAGGGTACACGAGCAGTACTTC.

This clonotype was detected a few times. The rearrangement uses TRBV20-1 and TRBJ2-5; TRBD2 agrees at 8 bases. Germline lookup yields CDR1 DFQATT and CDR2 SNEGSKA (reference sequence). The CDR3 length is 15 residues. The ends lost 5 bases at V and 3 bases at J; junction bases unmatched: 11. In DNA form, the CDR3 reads TGCAGTGCTGCCCCGGGGAGCGGGGGCGAAGAGACCCAGTACTTC. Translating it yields CSAAPGSGGEETQYF.

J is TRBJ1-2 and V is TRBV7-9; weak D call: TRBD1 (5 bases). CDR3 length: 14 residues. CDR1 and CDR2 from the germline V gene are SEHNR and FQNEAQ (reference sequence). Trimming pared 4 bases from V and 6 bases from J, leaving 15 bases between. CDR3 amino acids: CASSSLSSGHGYTF. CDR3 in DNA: TGTGCCAGCAGCTCTCTATCGTCGGGGCATGGCTACACCTTC.

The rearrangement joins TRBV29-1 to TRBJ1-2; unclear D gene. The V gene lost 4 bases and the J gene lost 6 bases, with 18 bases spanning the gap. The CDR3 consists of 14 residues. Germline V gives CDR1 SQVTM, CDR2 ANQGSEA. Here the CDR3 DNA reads TGCAGCGTTGGGGTCCTTGAGGGAATGGATGGCTACACCTTC. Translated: CSVGVLEGMDGYTF.

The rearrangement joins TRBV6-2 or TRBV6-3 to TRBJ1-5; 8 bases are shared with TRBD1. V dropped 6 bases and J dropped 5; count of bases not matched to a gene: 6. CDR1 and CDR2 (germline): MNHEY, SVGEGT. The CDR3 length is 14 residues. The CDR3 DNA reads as TGTGCCAGCAGGACGGACAGGGCTCATCAGCCCCAGCATTTT. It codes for CASRTDRAHQPQHF.

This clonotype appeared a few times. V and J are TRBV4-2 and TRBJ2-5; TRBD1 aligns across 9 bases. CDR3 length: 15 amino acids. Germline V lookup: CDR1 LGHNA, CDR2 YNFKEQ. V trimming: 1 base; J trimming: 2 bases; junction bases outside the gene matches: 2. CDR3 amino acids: CASSQVDRGQETQYF. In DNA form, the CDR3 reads TGTGCCAGCAGCCAAGTAGACAGGGGGCAAGAGACCCAGTACTTC.

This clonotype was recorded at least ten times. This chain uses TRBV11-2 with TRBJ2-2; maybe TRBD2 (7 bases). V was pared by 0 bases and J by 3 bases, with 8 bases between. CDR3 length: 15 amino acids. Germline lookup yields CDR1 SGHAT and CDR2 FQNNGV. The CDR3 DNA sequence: TGTGCCAGCAGCTTAGAGGGGGGGCACACCGGGGAGCTGTTTTTT. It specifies CASSLEGGHTGELFF.

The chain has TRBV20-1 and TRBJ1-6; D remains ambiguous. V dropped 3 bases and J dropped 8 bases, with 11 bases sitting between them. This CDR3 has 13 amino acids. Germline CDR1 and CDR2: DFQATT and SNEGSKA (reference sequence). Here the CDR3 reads CSASKGVYSPLHF. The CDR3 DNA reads TGCAGTGCTAGTAAGGGAGTTTATTCACCCCTCCACTTT.

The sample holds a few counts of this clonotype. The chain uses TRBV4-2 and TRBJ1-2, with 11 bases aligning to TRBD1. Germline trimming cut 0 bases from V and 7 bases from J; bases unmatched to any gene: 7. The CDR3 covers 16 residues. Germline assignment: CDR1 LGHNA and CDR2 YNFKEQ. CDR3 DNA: TGTGCCAGCAGCCAAGATTTAGGACAGGGGGCTGGTGGCTACACCTTC. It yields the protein CASSQDLGQGAGGYTF.

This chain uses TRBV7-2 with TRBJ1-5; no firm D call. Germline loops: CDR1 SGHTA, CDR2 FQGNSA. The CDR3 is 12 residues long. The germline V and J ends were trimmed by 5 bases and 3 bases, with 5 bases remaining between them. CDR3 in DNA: TGTGCCAGCAGCGCGCCCAATCAGCCCCAGCATTTT. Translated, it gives CASSAPNQPQHF.

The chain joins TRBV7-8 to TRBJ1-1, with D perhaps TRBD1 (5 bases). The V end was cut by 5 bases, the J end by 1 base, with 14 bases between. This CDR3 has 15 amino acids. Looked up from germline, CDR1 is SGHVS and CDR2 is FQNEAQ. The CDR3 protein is CASSPRRQGNTEAFF. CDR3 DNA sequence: TGTGCCAGCAGCCCAAGGAGGCAGGGGAACACTGAAGCTTTCTTT.

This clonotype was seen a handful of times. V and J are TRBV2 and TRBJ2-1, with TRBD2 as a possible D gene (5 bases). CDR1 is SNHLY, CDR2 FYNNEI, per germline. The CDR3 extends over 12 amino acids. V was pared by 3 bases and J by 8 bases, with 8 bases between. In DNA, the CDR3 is TGTGCCAGCAGTGATGAGGGCGATGAGCAGTTCTTC. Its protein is CASSDEGDEQFF.

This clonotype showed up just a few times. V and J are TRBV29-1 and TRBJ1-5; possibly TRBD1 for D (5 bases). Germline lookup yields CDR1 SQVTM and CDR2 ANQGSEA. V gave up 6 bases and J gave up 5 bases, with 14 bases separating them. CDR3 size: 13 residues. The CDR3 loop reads CSVLTAGDQPQHF. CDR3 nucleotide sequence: TGCAGCGTCCTAACGGCGGGGGATCAGCCCCAGCATTTT.

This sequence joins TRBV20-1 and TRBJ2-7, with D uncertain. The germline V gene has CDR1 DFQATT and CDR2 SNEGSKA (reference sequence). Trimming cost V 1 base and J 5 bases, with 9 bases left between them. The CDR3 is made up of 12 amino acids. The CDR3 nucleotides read TGCAGTGCTAGAGTATTTAGTGACGAGCAGTACTTC. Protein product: CSARVFSDEQYF.

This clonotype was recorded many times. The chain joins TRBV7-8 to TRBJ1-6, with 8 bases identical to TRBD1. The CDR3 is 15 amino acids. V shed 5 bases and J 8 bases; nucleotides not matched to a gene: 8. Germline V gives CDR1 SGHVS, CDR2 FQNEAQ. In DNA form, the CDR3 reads TGTGCCAGCAGCCCGTTACAGGGGGGGTATTCACCCCTCCACTTT. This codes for CASSPLQGGYSPLHF.

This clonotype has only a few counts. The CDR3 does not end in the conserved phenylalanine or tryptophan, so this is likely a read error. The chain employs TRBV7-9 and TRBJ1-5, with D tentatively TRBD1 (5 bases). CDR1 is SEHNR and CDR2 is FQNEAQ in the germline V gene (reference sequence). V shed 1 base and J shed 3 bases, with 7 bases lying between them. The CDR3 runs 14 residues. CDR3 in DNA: TGTGCCAGCAGCTTAGGACAGTACAATCAGCCCCAGCATGTT. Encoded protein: CASSLGQYNQPQHV.

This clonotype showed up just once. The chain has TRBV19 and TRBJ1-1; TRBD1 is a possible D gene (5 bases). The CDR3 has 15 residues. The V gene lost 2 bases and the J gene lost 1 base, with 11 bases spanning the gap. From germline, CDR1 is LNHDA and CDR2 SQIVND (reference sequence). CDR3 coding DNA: TGTGCCAGTAGTATAACGCACAGGACGAACACTGAAGCTTTCTTT. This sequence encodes CASSITHRTNTEAFF.

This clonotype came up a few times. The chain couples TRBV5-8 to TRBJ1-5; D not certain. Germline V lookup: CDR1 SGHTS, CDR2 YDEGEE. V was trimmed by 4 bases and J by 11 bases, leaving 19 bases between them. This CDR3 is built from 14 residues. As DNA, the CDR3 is TGTGCCAGCAGCATCGTCCCGGTGGGGAGGACCCAGCATTTT. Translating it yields CASSIVPVGRTQHF.